The sequence of this T cell receptor (beta chain) was determined in a study of blood T cell repertoires in COVID-19 (dated by TCRdb to the early 2020s). About the study as a whole: Samples from collaborators originated in the United States, Italy and Spain and spanned both the acute and convalescent phases of COVID-19. The prospective study material was composed of cDNA or gDNA derived from T cells, B-cell-depleted T cells, or PBMCs. The dataset comprised deeply sampled blood TCRbeta repertoires from subjects exposed to, actively infected with, or recovered from COVID-19. A freely available public database, intended as a resource for researchers studying the immune response to SARS-CoV-2, is where the repertoires were released. The samples were drawn from the first 160 participants of the ongoing ImmuneRACE study and from 1,254 subjects provided by 6 global collaborators. A de-identified subject ID, COVID-19 status, age in years and sex were almost always included in the sample metadata. HLA class I and class II types, where available, came from metadata supplied by the sample provider rather than from assay-based typing.

TCRbeta CDR3 regions were amplified from genomic DNA using the immunoSEQ Assay, a bias-controlled multiplex PCR. In the source study's methods: Within the assay, amplification of reference gene primers was used to estimate how many nucleated cells each sample contained. To quantify the absolute abundance of each unique TCRbeta CDR3 rearrangement, sequence reads were collapsed and filtered. For each sample, productive Simpson clonality was calculated by taking the square root of Simpson's diversity index across productive rearrangements. TCRdb provides this immuneACCESS table in a form limited to in-frame rearrangements. Some clones are lacking; in checked studies, under half of them reflect an unresolved V gene, and why the rest are absent is not known. The V and J calls and clone size were taken over from that table, and D and trimming were inferred from the DNA. In this sample the table shows 70,000 or so clones, about 88% of which occur a single time. The ten largest clones capture just over 9% of the sample.

V loses 5 bases, J loses 0 bases, and the germline ends lie 19 bases apart. There are 18 amino acids in the CDR3, from cysteine to phenylalanine inclusive. Just CDR3 DNA is preserved here, 54 bases in frame from base 1. From the germline V gene, CDR1 is MDHEN and CDR2 is SYDVKM. The collaborating institutions used their own protocols to collect whole blood in K2EDTA tubes. Collaborator samples were shipped for TCRbeta analysis as frozen whole blood, isolated PBMCs, or DNA extracted from either sample type. Here is what the overall study found, with its caveats: How much clinical and demographic metadata was included differed by source and by participant, and the metadata was provided uncurated.

A word on this clone: Its antigen is unknown. Per-nucleotide qualities are absent, and no much larger clonotype sits a single base away.

Sample: peripheral blood. This TCR was recovered from a human donor in a cohort sampled during active COVID-19. Recombination linked TRBV28 to TRBJ1-4; the D gene lacks a confident call. This receptor has the CDR3 CASSPVPPGLTTNEKLFF. The DNA reads TGTGCCAGCAGTCCGGTCCCTCCAGGTCTTACAACTAATGAAAAACTGTTTTTT.